This entry is about one T cell receptor (beta chain). Its antigen is not identified. The data originate from a study of a mutant IDH1 vaccine in newly diagnosed glioma. Overall study context: Among treated patients, around 62% were male and about 40% female, and mean age was 40.4 years. Findings and caveats of the study: Vaccination induced immune responses in about 93% of patients.

Profiled with immunoSEQ multiplex PCR; TCRdb holds only in-frame clones, not every one. The sample has tens of thousands of clones, approximately 80% seen once. The junction had 2 bases not matched to a gene; V was cut back by 3 bases and J by 0 bases. CDR1 is SGHTA and CDR2 is FQGNSA in the germline V gene. CDR3 size: 15 residues. Time point in this sample: week 23, last vaccination. A single vaccine dose contained 300 ug of mutant IDH1 20-mer peptide, and topical imiquimod was used with it. This chain connects TRBV7-2 to TRBJ2-1, with 7 bases identical to TRBD1. The material sequenced was PBMCs, taken from a glioma patient whose treatment included an IDH1 peptide vaccine. The receptor was derived from a man in his forties or fifties with glioma. CDR3 DNA sequence: TGTGCCAGCAGCTTGACAGGGAACTCCTACAATGAGCAGTTCTTC. Residues: CASSLTGNSYNEQFF. Drawing the rest from reference TRBV7-2 and TRBJ2-1, the complete variable domain is GAGVSQSPSNKVTEKGKDVELRCDPISGHTALYWYRQSLGQGLEFLIYFQGNSAPDKSGLPSDRFSAERTGGSVSTLTIQRTQQEDSAVYLCASSLTGNSYNEQFFGPGTRLTVL.